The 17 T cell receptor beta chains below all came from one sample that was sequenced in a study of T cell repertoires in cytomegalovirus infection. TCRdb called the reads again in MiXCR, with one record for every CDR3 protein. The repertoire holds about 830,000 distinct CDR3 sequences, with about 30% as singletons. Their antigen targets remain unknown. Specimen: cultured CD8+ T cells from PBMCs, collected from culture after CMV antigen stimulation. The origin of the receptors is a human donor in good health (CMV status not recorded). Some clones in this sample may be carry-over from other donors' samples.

CDR3: CAISESPGQYGYTF. CDR3 in DNA: TGTGCCATCAGTGAGTCACCAGGGCAATATGGCTACACCTTC. The chain uses TRBV10-3 and TRBJ1-2; perhaps TRBD1 as D (5 bases). The CDR3 has 14 amino acids. V was pared by 0 bases and J by 5 bases, with 10 bases between. Per the germline V gene, CDR1 is ENHRY and CDR2 is SYGVKD.

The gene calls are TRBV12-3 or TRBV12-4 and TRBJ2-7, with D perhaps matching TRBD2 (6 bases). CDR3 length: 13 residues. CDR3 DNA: TGTACCAGCAGTTCCCCCGGGGGTAGGGAACAGTACGTC. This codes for CTSSSPGGREQYV.

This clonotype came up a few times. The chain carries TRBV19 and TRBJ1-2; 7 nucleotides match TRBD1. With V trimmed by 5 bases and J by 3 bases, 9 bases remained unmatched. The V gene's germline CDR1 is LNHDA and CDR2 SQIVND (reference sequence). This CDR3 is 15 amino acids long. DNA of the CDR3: TGTGCCAGTAGTTGGACAGGAAGAGGGGACTATGGCTACACCTTC. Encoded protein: CASSWTGRGDYGYTF.

The CDR3 DNA reads TGTGCCAGCAGCTTTATTGGTCTGAGCAGACCGAATTCACCCCTCCACTTT. Encoded protein: CASSFIGLSRPNSPLHF. J is TRBJ1-6 and V is TRBV5-6, with D unclear. Germline values: CDR1 SGHDT, CDR2 YYEEEE. Deletions cut 2 bases from V and 7 bases from J, with 19 bases between. This CDR3 contains 17 residues.

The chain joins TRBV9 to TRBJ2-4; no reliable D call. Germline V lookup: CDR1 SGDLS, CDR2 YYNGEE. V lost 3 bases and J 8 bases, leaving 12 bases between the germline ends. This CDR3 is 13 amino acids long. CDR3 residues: CASSALGFDIQYF. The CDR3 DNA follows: TGTGCCAGCAGCGCCCTCGGATTCGACATTCAGTACTTC.

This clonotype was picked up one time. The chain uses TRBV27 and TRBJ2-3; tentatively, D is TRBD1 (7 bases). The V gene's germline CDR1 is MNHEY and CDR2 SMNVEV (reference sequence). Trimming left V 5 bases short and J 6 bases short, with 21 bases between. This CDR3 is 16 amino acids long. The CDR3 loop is CASSPSTGRSRDTQYF. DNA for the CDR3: TGTGCCAGCAGTCCGTCGACAGGGAGGAGTCGGGATACGCAGTATTTT.

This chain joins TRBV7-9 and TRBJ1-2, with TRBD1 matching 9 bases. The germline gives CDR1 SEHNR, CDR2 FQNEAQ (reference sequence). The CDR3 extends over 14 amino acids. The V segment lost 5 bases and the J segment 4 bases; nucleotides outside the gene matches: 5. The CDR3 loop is CASSRAGQGYGYTF. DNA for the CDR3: TGTGCCAGCAGCCGGGCGGGACAGGGCTATGGCTACACCTTC.

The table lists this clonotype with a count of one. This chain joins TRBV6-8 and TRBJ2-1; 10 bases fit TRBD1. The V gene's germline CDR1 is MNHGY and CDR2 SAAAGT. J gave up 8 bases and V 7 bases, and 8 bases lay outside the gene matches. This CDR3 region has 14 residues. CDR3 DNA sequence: TGTGCCAGCATGGGGACAGGGGTTCGGGATGAGCAGTTCTTC. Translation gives CASMGTGVRDEQFF.

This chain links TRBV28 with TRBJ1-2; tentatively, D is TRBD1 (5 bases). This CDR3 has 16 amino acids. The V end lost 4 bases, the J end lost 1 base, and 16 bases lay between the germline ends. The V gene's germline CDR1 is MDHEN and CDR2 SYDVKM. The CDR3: CASSSVPRGSNYGYTF. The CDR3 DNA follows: TGTGCCAGCAGTTCCGTACCCCGGGGGAGTAACTATGGCTACACCTTC.

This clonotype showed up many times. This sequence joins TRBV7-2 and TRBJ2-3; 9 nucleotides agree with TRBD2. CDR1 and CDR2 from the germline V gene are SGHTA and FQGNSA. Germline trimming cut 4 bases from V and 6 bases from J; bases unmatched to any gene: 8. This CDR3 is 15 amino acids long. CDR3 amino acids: CASSSWTSEPDTQYF. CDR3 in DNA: TGTGCCAGCAGCTCCTGGACTAGCGAGCCTGATACGCAGTATTTT.

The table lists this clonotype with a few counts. The CDR3 DNA reads as TGTGCCAGCAGCCCGGCGGCTTACTATGGCTACACCTTC. Residues: CASSPAAYYGYTF. The V and J genes are TRBV3-1 and TRBJ1-2; D gene unclear. CDR1 and CDR2 (germline): LGHDT, YNNKEL (reference sequence). V lost 4 bases, J lost 3 bases, and 9 bases lay in between. CDR3 length: 13 residues. The full variable domain, completed using reference TRBV3-1 and TRBJ1-2, is DTAVSQTPKYLVTQMGNDKSIKCEQNLGHDTMYWYKQDSKKFLKIMFSYNNKELIINETVPNRFSPKSPDKAHLNLHINSLELGDSAVYFCASSPAAYYGYTFGSGTRLTVV.

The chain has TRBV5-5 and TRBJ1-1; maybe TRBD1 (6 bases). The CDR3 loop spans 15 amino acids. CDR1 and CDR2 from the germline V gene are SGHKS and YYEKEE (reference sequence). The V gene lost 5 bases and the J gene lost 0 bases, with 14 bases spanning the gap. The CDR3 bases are TGTGCCAGCAGATTCCAGGGGTACATGAACACTGAAGCTTTCTTT. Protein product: CASRFQGYMNTEAFF.

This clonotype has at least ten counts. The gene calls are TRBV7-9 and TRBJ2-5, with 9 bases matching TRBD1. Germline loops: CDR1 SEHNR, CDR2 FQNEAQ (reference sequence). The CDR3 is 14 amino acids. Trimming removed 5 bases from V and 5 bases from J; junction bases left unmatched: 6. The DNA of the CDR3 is TGTGCCAGCAGCCCGACAGGGGGAATGGAGACCCAGTACTTC. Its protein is CASSPTGGMETQYF.

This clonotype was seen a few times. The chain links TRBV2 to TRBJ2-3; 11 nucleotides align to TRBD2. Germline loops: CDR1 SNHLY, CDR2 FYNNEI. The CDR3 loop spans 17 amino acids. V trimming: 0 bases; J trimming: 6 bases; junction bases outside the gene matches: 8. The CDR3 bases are TGTGCCAGCAGTGAAGCGATTAGCGGGGGGGCTTTGGATACGCAGTATTTT. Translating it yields CASSEAISGGALDTQYF.

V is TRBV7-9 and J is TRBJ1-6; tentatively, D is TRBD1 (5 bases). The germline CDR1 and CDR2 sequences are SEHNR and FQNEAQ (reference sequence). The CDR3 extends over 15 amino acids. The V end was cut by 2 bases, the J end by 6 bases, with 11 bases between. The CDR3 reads CASSLLAGTNSPLHF. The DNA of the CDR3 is TGTGCCAGCAGCTTACTGGCAGGGACTAATTCACCCCTCCACTTT.

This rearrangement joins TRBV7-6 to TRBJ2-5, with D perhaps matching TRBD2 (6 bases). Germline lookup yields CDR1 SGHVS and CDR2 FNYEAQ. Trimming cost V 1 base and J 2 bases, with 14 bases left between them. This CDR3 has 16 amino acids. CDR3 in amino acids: CASSLGGAGRQETQYF. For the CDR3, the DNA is TGTGCCAGCAGCTTAGGCGGGGCAGGGCGACAAGAGACCCAGTACTTC.

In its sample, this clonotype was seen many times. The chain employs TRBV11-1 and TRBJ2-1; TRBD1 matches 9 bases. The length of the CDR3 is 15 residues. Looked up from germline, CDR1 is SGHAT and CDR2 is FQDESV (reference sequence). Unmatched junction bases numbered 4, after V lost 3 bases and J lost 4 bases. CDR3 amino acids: CASSFTGTGYNEQFF. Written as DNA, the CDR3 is TGTGCCAGCAGCTTCACGGGGACAGGGTACAATGAGCAGTTCTTC.